This T cell receptor (beta chain) was sequenced in a study of post-analysis software for immune sequencing data. About the study: Included courses were relapsing-remitting and secondary progressive multiple sclerosis; progressive-relapsing multiple sclerosis was also included.

CDR1 SGHRS and CDR2 YFSETQ come from the germline V gene. The CDR3 contains 13 residues. V shed 1 base and J shed 2 bases, with 7 bases lying between them. This clonotype was seen only once. As yet, its antigen is unknown. Whole-study findings and limits: Same-batch samples co-clustered strongly by F measure. Five or six TRBV segments (TRBV5-6, TRBV5-1 and TRBV20-1 among them) occurred more frequently in patients than in controls.

Sequencing libraries made from TCR beta cDNA carried unique molecular identifiers. Each CDR3 protein is one row after TCRdb ran MiXCR on the PCR reads. The data hold some 450,000 distinct CDR3 sequences, with nearly 45% observed a single time. This chain connects TRBV5-1 to TRBJ2-7; D unresolved. This clonotype was sampled from a girl aged 5 to 17 with multiple sclerosis. The sequenced sample consisted of blood. The CDR3 region is CASSLTPAYEQYF. The CDR3 DNA sequence: TGCGCCAGCAGCTTGACCCCGGCCTACGAGCAGTACTTC.